A single sample is the source of the 32 T cell receptor beta chains below, sequenced in a study of T cells in Graves' hyperthyroidism and ophthalmopathy (dated 2019 in TCRdb). Receptors were amplified or captured by multiplex PCR. TCRdb names Illumina HiSeq 2000 as the instrument used. TCR beta CDR3 regions were amplified from RNA transcripts. For the first round of RT-PCR on the TCR CDR3, the HTBI primer set was used together with the Qiagen OneStep RT-PCR kit. In-frame beta chains were kept once TCRdb had trimmed the public reads at Q25 with fastp and called clones with MiXCR. Identical CDR3 proteins give one entry, which carries the most common genes and DNA. The sample data list fewer than 350,000 distinct CDR3 sequences, and roughly 15% of these were observed just once. The biggest ten clones account for roughly 7.9% of the sample. Sequenced material: blood. The receptors come from a woman aged 40-49 years with Graves' hyperthyroidism.

The chain links TRBV3-1 to TRBJ1-3, with D hard to call. V was pared by 3 bases and J by 10 bases, with 13 bases between. This CDR3 has 13 amino acids. CDR1 and CDR2 from the germline V gene are LGHDT and YNNKEL (reference sequence). CDR3 DNA sequence: TGTGCCAGCAGCCAGCCCCCCGGGAGGACCATATATTTT. Its translation: CASSQPPGRTIYF.

This clonotype was observed at least ten times. The genes are TRBV20-1 and TRBJ1-5; TRBD1 aligns across 8 bases. The CDR3 has 16 residues. V trimming: 1 base; J trimming: 3 bases; junction bases outside the gene matches: 8. Germline V gene sequence: CDR1 DFQATT, CDR2 SNEGSKA (reference sequence). The CDR3 DNA is TGCAGTGCTAGAGTGCAGGGGGCCGTCTTCAATCAGCCCCAGCATTTT. It codes for CSARVQGAVFNQPQHF.

The genes are TRBV5-1 and TRBJ1-5; 7 positions match TRBD1. This CDR3 has 14 amino acids. V dropped 0 bases and J dropped 5; count of bases not matched to a gene: 2. Germline CDR1 and CDR2: SGHRS and YFSETQ. The DNA of the CDR3 is TGCGCCAGCAGCTTGGGGGACAGTTATCAGCCCCAGCATTTT. It encodes CASSLGDSYQPQHF.

The table lists this clonotype with many counts. The gene calls are TRBV20-1 and TRBJ2-5, with D perhaps being TRBD1 or TRBD2 (5 bases each). Trimming took 0 bases from V and 4 from J, leaving 15 bases between them. Germline V gives CDR1 DFQATT, CDR2 SNEGSKA (reference sequence). The CDR3 length is 15 residues. CDR3 DNA sequence: TGCAGTGCTAGAGATGGGGGAGAGATCGGAGAGACCCAGTACTTC. Amino acid sequence: CSARDGGEIGETQYF.

Ten or more counts support this clonotype. The chain is built from TRBV20-1 and TRBJ1-1; D remains ambiguous. Trimming shortened V by 6 bases and J by 1 base, and 9 bases separated the two germline ends. Germline V gene data show CDR1 as DFQATT and CDR2 as SNEGSKA (reference sequence). The CDR3 has 12 amino acids. CDR3 amino acids: CSAIQPNTEAFF. The CDR3 DNA sequence: TGCAGTGCGATCCAGCCGAACACTGAAGCTTTCTTT.

In the case of this clonotype: With a much larger clone just one base away, this may be a read error. This chain connects TRBV12-3 or TRBV12-4 to TRBJ1-1; D uncertain. The CDR3 contains 14 residues. This CDR3 reads CAGSYGRMNTEAFF. DNA for the CDR3: TGTGCCGGCAGCTATGGCCGGATGAACACTGAAGCTTTCTTT.

This clonotype was observed a handful of times. V usage is TRBV20-1 and J usage is TRBJ2-7; D gene ambiguous. The V gene lost 3 bases and the J gene lost 0 bases, with 15 bases spanning the gap. This CDR3 region has 15 residues. Looked up from germline, CDR1 is DFQATT and CDR2 is SNEGSKA (reference sequence). The chain's CDR3 is CSASLSVRSSYEQYF. Here the CDR3 DNA reads TGCAGTGCTAGTCTAAGCGTAAGGAGCTCCTACGAGCAGTACTTC.

For this clonotype: This may arise from a read error, as a much more abundant clone is one base away. This chain uses TRBV29-1 with TRBJ2-1; D is possibly TRBD2 (6 bases). The CDR3 spans 13 residues. Looked up from germline, CDR1 is SQVTM and CDR2 is ANQGSEA. CDR3: CSVLGDSYNKQFF. The CDR3 coding sequence is TGCAGCGTTCTAGGGGACTCCTACAATAAGCAGTTCTTC.

About this clonotype itself: This clone may be a read error of a much larger clone one base away. The V and J genes are TRBV11-2 and TRBJ2-5; D gene ambiguous. Germline loops: CDR1 SGHAT, CDR2 FQNNGV. The CDR3 runs 13 residues. The CDR3 is CVSSSPPTGPEYF. As DNA, the CDR3 is TGTGTCAGCAGCTCCCCCCCGACGGGCCCGGAGTACTTC.

The table lists this clonotype with a few counts. Relative to the germline gene, one junction end is altered; a read error may explain this. The chain has TRBV4-1 and TRBJ2-7; 9 bases are shared with TRBD2. The CDR3 is 14 residues long. Germline V gives CDR1 MGHRA, CDR2 YSYEKL. The CDR3: CASSLASGTPEQYF. The CDR3 DNA reads as TGTGCCAGCAGCCTGGCTAGCGGGACCCCCGAGCAGTACTTC.

This clonotype was recorded at least ten times. The CDR3 DNA sequence: TGTGCCAGCAGATTTGGCTCCAGGGGGCCTGATCAGCCCCAGCATTTT. It encodes CASRFGSRGPDQPQHF. The chain couples TRBV12-3 or TRBV12-4 to TRBJ1-5, with 8 positions matching TRBD1. There are 16 residues in the CDR3. V dropped 6 bases and J dropped 5; count of bases not matched to a gene: 12.

Turning to this clonotype: Given a much more abundant clone one base away, this may be a read error. The rearrangement joins TRBV7-9 to TRBJ2-1; D may be TRBD2 (6 bases). This CDR3 has 15 residues. Germline-derived CDR1 and CDR2 are SEHNR and FQNEAQ (reference sequence). The V and J ends lost 5 bases and 6 bases respectively, with 17 bases between them. In DNA, the CDR3 is TGTGCCAGCAGCAGAGATGTCGGGAGTTTCAATGAGCAGTTCTTC. As protein: CASSRDVGSFNEQFF. Based on the CDR3 plus reference TRBV7-9 and TRBJ2-1, the full variable domain is DTGVSQNPRHKITKRGQNVTFRCDPISEHNRLYWYRQTLGQGPEFLTYFQNEAQLEKSRLLSDRFSAERPKGSFSTLEIQRTEQGDSAMYLCASSRDVGSFNEQFFGPGTRLTVL.

The chain uses TRBV19 and TRBJ2-1; TRBD2 matches 15 bases. The V and J ends lost 6 bases and 9 bases, in that order; junction bases with no gene match: 3. Germline V CDR1 and CDR2: LNHDA, SQIVND (reference sequence). The CDR3 has 14 residues. The CDR3: CASRGLAGGSEQFF. Here the CDR3 DNA reads TGTGCCAGTAGGGGACTAGCGGGAGGAAGTGAGCAGTTCTTC.

The V and J genes are TRBV2 and TRBJ2-5, with 16 positions matching TRBD2. The CDR3 sequence is 17 residues long. Unmatched junction bases numbered 9, after V lost 6 bases and J lost 5 bases. Per the germline V gene, CDR1 is SNHLY and CDR2 is FYNNEI. CDR3 protein: CASRAGTSGRAEETQYF. The CDR3 nucleotides are TGTGCCAGCAGAGCCGGGACTAGCGGGAGGGCGGAGGAGACCCAGTACTTC.

At least ten counts were recorded for this clonotype. V usage is TRBV12-3 or TRBV12-4 and J usage is TRBJ2-5; 14 bases match TRBD2. The CDR3 has 16 amino acids. Trimming removed 11 bases from V and 3 bases from J; junction bases left unmatched: 11. The CDR3 sequence is CARLGLAGVGEETQYF. The CDR3 bases are TGTGCCCGTTTGGGACTAGCGGGAGTTGGGGAAGAGACCCAGTACTTC.

This clonotype was observed at least ten times. The chain links TRBV20-1 to TRBJ1-1; TRBD1 matches 7 bases. With V trimmed by 4 bases and J by 0 bases, 8 bases remained unmatched. Germline V CDR1 and CDR2: DFQATT, SNEGSKA (reference sequence). CDR3 length: 15 amino acids. CDR3 nucleotides: TGCAGTGCTACCCCGCCGGGACAGATGAACACTGAAGCTTTCTTT. Translation gives CSATPPGQMNTEAFF.

This clonotype was counted ten times or more. The chain is built from TRBV6-5 and TRBJ1-1; unclear D gene. V dropped 0 bases and J dropped 3 bases, with 8 bases sitting between them. The germline V gene encodes CDR1 MNHEY and CDR2 SVGAGI. This CDR3 has 14 amino acids. As DNA, the CDR3 is TGTGCCAGCAGTTACTCGGGTGAAGACACTGAAGCTTTCTTT. Its translation: CASSYSGEDTEAFF.

The sample holds many counts of this clonotype. CDR3 in DNA: TGTGCCAGCAGTACCGGGACAGGGACCAATAATTCACCCCTCCACTTT. Protein: CASSTGTGTNNSPLHF. The chain employs TRBV6-1 and TRBJ1-6; 9 bases are shared with TRBD1. V lost 5 bases and J lost 5; bases outside the gene matches: 7. Per germline, CDR1 MNHNS and CDR2 SASEGT. The CDR3 contains 16 residues.

This clonotype was seen many times. The chain recombines TRBV5-8 with TRBJ1-5; 7 nucleotides line up with TRBD1. There are 14 residues in the CDR3. In germline, CDR1 is SGHTS, CDR2 YDEGEE. The ends lost 2 bases at V and 6 bases at J; junction bases unmatched: 5. DNA for the CDR3: TGTGCCAGCAGCTTCGGACAGGACAGTCAGCCCCAGCATTTT. This codes for CASSFGQDSQPQHF.

This clonotype was detected many times. The chain carries TRBV29-1 and TRBJ1-4; a weak D match, TRBD1 (5 bases). V was pared by 4 bases and J by 8 bases, with 17 bases between. The germline V gene encodes CDR1 SQVTM and CDR2 ANQGSEA. The CDR3 is 14 amino acids. CDR3 amino acids: CSVGSLGESEKLFF. DNA for the CDR3: TGCAGCGTTGGTAGTTTGGGGGAATCGGAAAAACTGTTTTTT.

This clonotype was detected many times. The V and J genes are TRBV30 and TRBJ1-6; the match to TRBD1 covers 7 bases. Per the germline V gene, CDR1 is GTSNPN and CDR2 is SVGIG (reference sequence). V gave up 3 bases and J gave up 7 bases; unmatched junction bases: 6. The length of the CDR3 is 14 residues. CDR3 nucleotide sequence: TGTGCCTGGAGGAAAAAGGGGGCCAATTCACCCCTCCACTTT. Protein: CAWRKKGANSPLHF.

This clonotype has only a few counts. The chain joins TRBV28 to TRBJ1-3, with D maybe TRBD1 (5 bases). The CDR3 contains 16 residues. V was pared by 5 bases and J by 4 bases, with 18 bases between. Germline V gene sequence: CDR1 MDHEN, CDR2 SYDVKM. CDR3 sequence (DNA): TGTGCCAGCAGTGGAGTGGGACCGCTATTGGGAAACACCATATATTTT. Amino acid sequence: CASSGVGPLLGNTIYF.

This clonotype was observed many times. The chain couples TRBV5-1 to TRBJ1-1, with 7 bases that match TRBD1. Germline V gene sequence: CDR1 SGHRS, CDR2 YFSETQ. Losses at the gene ends were 7 bases for V and 2 bases for J; bases not matched to a gene: 5. CDR3 length: 13 residues. The chain's CDR3 is CASGGGLNTEAFF. CDR3 DNA: TGCGCCAGCGGAGGGGGCCTAAACACTGAAGCTTTCTTT.

This clonotype was seen a handful of times. The chain carries TRBV7-9 and TRBJ2-1, with 15 bases matching TRBD2. CDR1 is SEHNR and CDR2 is FQNEAQ in the germline V gene (reference sequence). The CDR3 is 19 amino acids. V shed 3 bases and J 5 bases; nucleotides not matched to a gene: 11. CDR3: CASSFKLLGLAGGNNEQFF. The CDR3 bases are TGTGCCAGCAGCTTCAAGCTCCTTGGACTAGCGGGAGGGAACAATGAGCAGTTCTTC.

A few counts support this clonotype. The chain links TRBV5-1 to TRBJ1-4, with 7 bases that match TRBD1. The CDR3 covers 15 residues. The germline V gene has CDR1 SGHRS and CDR2 YFSETQ. The junction had 4 bases not matched to a gene; V was cut back by 0 bases and J by 5 bases. The DNA for the CDR3 is TGCGCCAGCAGCTTGGGGAGGGGGCGGAATGAAAAACTGTTTTTT. Amino acids: CASSLGRGRNEKLFF.

The table lists this clonotype with many counts. The chain combines TRBV6-1 with TRBJ2-7, with D perhaps matching TRBD1 (6 bases). Germline CDR1 MNHNS, CDR2 SASEGT. This CDR3 contains 13 residues. V was pared by 5 bases and J by 3 bases, with 11 bases between. In DNA form, the CDR3 reads TGTGCCAGCAGTCCCAGGGGCTACTACGAGCAGTACTTC. Translated: CASSPRGYYEQYF.

This clonotype was counted many times. The CDR3 here is CASSQESRDAVNQPQHF. CDR3 nucleotide sequence: TGTGCCAGCAGCCAAGAGAGCCGGGACGCAGTTAATCAGCCCCAGCATTTT. V and J are TRBV3-1 and TRBJ1-5, with D tentatively TRBD1 (5 bases). Trimming shortened V by 0 bases and J by 4 bases, and 16 bases separated the two germline ends. The length of the CDR3 is 17 residues. Germline loops: CDR1 LGHDT, CDR2 YNNKEL (reference sequence).

This chain links TRBV7-2 with TRBJ2-1; weak D call: TRBD2 (6 bases). Germline V gene data show CDR1 as SGHTA and CDR2 as FQGNSA. CDR3 length: 16 amino acids. Trimming cost V 5 bases and J 5 bases, with 19 bases left between them. The CDR3 DNA is TGTGCCAGCAGCGTCGGGACTCGTGGCGGCCACAATGAGCAGTTCTTC. It specifies CASSVGTRGGHNEQFF.

This clonotype was found a few times. The V and J genes are TRBV6-2 or TRBV6-3 and TRBJ2-7; the D is unclear. This CDR3 has 12 residues. Germline CDR1 reads MNHEY; CDR2 reads SVGEGT. The germline V and J ends were trimmed by 5 bases and 5 bases, with 10 bases remaining between them. The CDR3 spells CASSLITDEQYF. The CDR3, as DNA: TGTGCCAGCAGTCTGATTACGGACGAGCAGTACTTC.

This clonotype was counted at least ten times. Germline is not matched at one junction end, which may reflect a read error. The chain's CDR3 is CASSLAGTQGEQYF. DNA for the CDR3: TGTGCCAGCAGTTTAGCCGGGACCCAGGGCGAGCAGTACTTC. The J gene is TRBJ2-7, the V gene TRBV7-9; tentatively, D is TRBD1 or TRBD2 (5 bases each). This CDR3 spans 14 amino acids. Per the germline V gene, CDR1 is SEHNR and CDR2 is FQNEAQ (reference sequence). Together with reference TRBV7-9 and TRBJ2-7, the CDR3 gives the full variable domain: DTGVSQNPRHKITKRGQNVTFRCDPISEHNRLYWYRQTLGQGPEFLTYFQNEAQLEKSRLLSDRFSAERPKGSFSTLEIQRTEQGDSAMYLCASSLAGTQGEQYFGPGTRLTVT.

This clonotype was picked up many times. The rearrangement uses TRBV20-1 and TRBJ1-5; no reliable D call. The V end lost 3 bases, the J end lost 7 bases, and 13 bases lay between the germline ends. The CDR3 is made up of 13 amino acids. Germline V CDR1 and CDR2: DFQATT, SNEGSKA (reference sequence). CDR3: CSASVGPGQPQHF. DNA for the CDR3: TGCAGTGCTAGCGTCGGACCGGGCCAGCCCCAGCATTTT.

This clonotype was seen repeatedly, ten times or more. The chain links TRBV28 to TRBJ2-5; D is uncertain. From germline, CDR1 is MDHEN and CDR2 SYDVKM. V was clipped by 2 bases and J by 4 bases, with 14 bases between them. The CDR3 is 15 residues long. In DNA form, the CDR3 reads TGTGCCAGCAGTTTAACCCCGGTGGGGTCAGAGACCCAGTACTTC. This codes for CASSLTPVGSETQYF.